This T cell receptor beta chain is drawn from a study of OX40 agonist ivuxolimab in advanced cancers. Study as a whole: Under the entry rules, prior anti-PD-1, anti-PD-L1 or anti-CTLA-4 therapy was allowed, and around 36% had some.

The V and J ends lost 2 bases and 3 bases respectively, with 11 bases between them. The CDR3 totals 14 residues. From germline, CDR1 is KGHSH and CDR2 LQKENI. TCRdb's table, derived via immunoSEQ multiplex PCR, lists solely in-frame clones and lacks some. The sample comprises approximately 100,000 clones, approximately 90% of which are singletons, and approximately 0.49% rests with the top ten. The sample holds one count of this clone. The sequence was collected from an adult with an advanced solid tumor such as melanoma, head and neck, liver or kidney cancer. The J gene is TRBJ2-7, the V gene TRBV18; TRBD1 might be the D (5 bases). Sequencing was performed on CD4+ or CD8+ T cells sorted from blood, taken in a trial of the OX40 agonist ivuxolimab. CDR3 sequence: CASSPGASLYEQYF. The CDR3 DNA follows: TGTGCCAGCTCACCAGGGGCCTCCCTCTACGAGCAGTACTTC.